The entry below gives a single T cell receptor beta chain sequence along with its context. The antigen remains undetermined. The TCR beta libraries were generated through quantitative 5'-RACE incorporating molecular barcodes. One entry per CDR3 protein, called by TCRdb with MiXCR from the 5' RACE reads. Of around 480,000 distinct CDR3 sequences listed, 17% were seen once; the top ten hold approximately 1%. V lost 5 bases, J lost 9 bases, and 11 bases lay in between. This CDR3 comprises 12 residues. Germline CDR1 is SGHAT and CDR2 is FQNNGV. This specimen belongs to a study of CD8 T cells in ankylosing spondylitis. Findings and caveats of the study: A TCR beta motif of roughly eight highly homologous variants appeared characteristic of ankylosing spondylitis blood.

This clonotype was obtained from a male donor with ankylosing spondylitis. The rearrangement links TRBV11-2 to TRBJ1-5; perhaps TRBD1 as D (5 bases). The specimen was blood, either unsorted or a sorted T cell fraction (not recorded which). CDR3 in DNA: TGTGCCAGCAGCCCTGCCCAGGGGCCCCAGCATTTT. Translating it yields CASSPAQGPQHF.